Described below is a single TCR beta chain sequence and its context. As yet, its antigen is unknown. The data were obtained in a study of siplizumab effects on memory and regulatory T cells. Study observations and caveats: The authors could not assign a naive or memory phenotype to roughly 80-96% of proliferating CD4+ or CD8+ clones. The naive T cell population seemed more diverse than memory cells and seemed a major contributor to the alloresponse. Under siplizumab, alloreactive sequences traced to unstimulated CD4+ memory cells were significantly reduced. Unstimulated subsets were the mapping target of only a minor fraction of alloreactive clones.

TCRdb's table, derived via immunoSEQ multiplex PCR, lists solely in-frame clones and lacks some. The sample has some 81,000 clones, 85% to 95% seen once. Trimming took 4 bases from V and 4 from J, leaving 5 bases between them. The V gene's germline CDR1 is DFQATT and CDR2 SNEGSKA (reference sequence). CDR3 length: 11 residues. The specimen sequenced was CD8+ T cells sorted from blood. The TCR sequence derives from a human donor in good health. The chain uses TRBV20-1 and TRBJ1-3, with D uncertain. The CDR3 nucleotides read TGCAGTGCTAACTTCGGAAACACCATATATTTT. Protein: CSANFGNTIYF.